Following are 10 T cell receptor beta chains from one sample sequenced in a study of regulatory T cells in long-lasting Graves disease. Time point: newly diagnosed GD, antithyroid drugs for less than 3 months. Isolated PBMC RNA provided the starting material for the TCR library. Combining iRepertoire HTBI primers with Arm-PCR of CDR3 regions, the authors built TCR beta libraries. Each CDR3 protein gets one entry after TCRdb re-called the multiplex PCR reads with MiXCR. Among about 330,000 distinct CDR3 sequences, 15% to 20% were seen once, and the ten largest hold 20%. The same sample was also used in a study of T cells in Graves' hyperthyroidism and ophthalmopathy.

The sequenced sample was peripheral blood mononuclear cells (PBMCs), obtained at new diagnosis, from a patient treated with antithyroid drugs. These receptor sequences come from a woman aged 18-30 years with Graves disease.

The chain couples TRBV19 to TRBJ2-2, with D hard to call. V was trimmed by 5 bases and J by 8 bases, leaving 12 bases between them. Looked up from germline, CDR1 is LNHDA and CDR2 is SQIVND (reference sequence). This CDR3 is 13 amino acids long. As DNA, the CDR3 is TGTGCCAGTAGTTTGGTTGGTGGTGGGGAGCTGTTTTTT. Translation gives CASSLVGGGELFF.

This clonotype was found a few times. The chain couples TRBV12-3 or TRBV12-4 to TRBJ1-1; no clear D gene. V lost 1 base and J lost 1, with 10 bases in between. CDR3 size: 15 residues. CDR3 bases: TGTGCCAGCAGTTTAGTTGGGAGAAAGAACACTGAAGCTTTCTTT. As protein: CASSLVGRKNTEAFF.

This clonotype showed up many times. The rearrangement joins TRBV5-8 to TRBJ2-2, with D possibly TRBD2 on 5 matching bases. This CDR3 comprises 18 residues. Germline V gives CDR1 SGHTS, CDR2 YDEGEE. V lost 4 bases to trimming and J lost 1 base, with 20 bases between them. CDR3 in amino acids: CASSPAWGELKNTGELFF. CDR3 DNA sequence: TGTGCCAGCAGCCCCGCATGGGGAGAGTTAAAGAACACCGGGGAGCTGTTTTTT.

J is TRBJ1-2 and V is TRBV6-2 or TRBV6-3; 9 bases are a match to TRBD1. This CDR3 is built from 15 residues. Germline CDR1 and CDR2: MNHEY and SVGEGT. V was clipped by 4 bases and J by 8 bases; unmatched bases: 11. CDR3 nucleotides: TGTGCCAGCAGTTCCCTCGGGACAGGGTTGTCCGGCTACACCTTC. Protein: CASSSLGTGLSGYTF.

This clonotype was seen only a few times. A much larger clonotype is one base distant, so this may be a read error. The chain links TRBV30 to TRBJ2-7; 7 bases map to TRBD1. This CDR3 has 12 amino acids. Germline loops: CDR1 GTSNPN, CDR2 SVGIG (reference sequence). Trimming cost V 8 bases and J 0 bases; bases outside gene matches: 4. The CDR3 nucleotides read TGTGCCCGGGGACAGACCTCCTACGAGCAGTACTTC. It translates to CARGQTSYEQYF.

This clonotype was observed many times. The J gene is TRBJ1-2, the V gene TRBV5-1; 12 bases are shared with TRBD1. The CDR3 has 18 amino acids. Per germline, CDR1 SGHRS and CDR2 YFSETQ. V lost 0 bases, J lost 2 bases, and 8 bases stayed unmatched. CDR3: CASSLGDRGPLGNYGYTF. CDR3 bases: TGCGCCAGCAGCTTGGGGGACAGGGGGCCACTGGGAAACTATGGCTACACCTTC.

The V and J genes are TRBV9 and TRBJ2-3; 8 bases align to TRBD1. Germline V lookup: CDR1 SGDLS, CDR2 YYNGEE. Trimming cost V 2 bases and J 0 bases; bases outside gene matches: 5. The CDR3 totals 16 residues. The CDR3 sequence: CASSVGTGPSTDTQYF. The CDR3 coding sequence is TGTGCCAGCAGCGTCGGGACAGGACCTAGCACAGATACGCAGTATTTT.

This clonotype has ten or more counts. V usage is TRBV6-1 and J usage is TRBJ2-7; D unclear. This CDR3 is built from 16 residues. Per the germline V gene, CDR1 is MNHNS and CDR2 is SASEGT. The germline V and J ends were trimmed by 6 bases and 2 bases, with 20 bases remaining between them. CDR3 protein: CASRQFGRAMTYEQYF. The CDR3 bases are TGTGCCAGCAGGCAGTTCGGTAGGGCCATGACCTACGAGCAGTACTTC.

The chain joins TRBV7-9 to TRBJ2-2; the match to TRBD2 covers 8 bases. CDR3 length equals 16 residues. In germline, CDR1 is SEHNR, CDR2 FQNEAQ (reference sequence). V shed 4 bases and J 1 base; nucleotides not matched to a gene: 5. CDR3 sequence reads: CASSSIAGLNTGELFF. In DNA, the CDR3 is TGTGCCAGCAGCTCTATAGCGGGGTTGAACACCGGGGAGCTGTTTTTT.

The V call is TRBV19, the J call TRBJ2-2; 11 bases align to TRBD2. From germline, CDR1 is LNHDA and CDR2 SQIVND (reference sequence). The CDR3 totals 18 residues. The V and J ends lost 0 bases and 1 base, in that order; junction bases with no gene match: 4. As DNA, the CDR3 is TGTGCCAGTAGTATAGAAAGGCTAGCGGGGGGGAACACCGGGGAGCTGTTTTTT. Protein product: CASSIERLAGGNTGELFF.